Below, 27 T cell receptor beta chains from the same sample are listed, as sequenced in a study of blood T cell repertoires in COVID-19. The repertoire was sequenced with immunoSEQ multiplex PCR; TCRdb's copy has only in-frame clones and lacks some. In the table there are 360,000 or so clones, nearly 90% of which are singletons. Material: peripheral blood. These receptors were taken from a man aged 18 to 30 with active or convalescent COVID-19.

Written as DNA, the CDR3 is TGTGCCAGCAGTTTAGGGAGGAGCTCCTATAATTCACCCCTCCACTTT. This encodes CASSLGRSSYNSPLHF. This chain uses TRBV28 with TRBJ1-6; D is ambiguous. This CDR3 is 16 amino acids long. Germline CDR1 is MDHEN and CDR2 is SYDVKM. Trimming took off 2 bases at V and 0 bases at J, with 8 bases between the two ends.

The rearrangement joins TRBV29-1 to TRBJ1-2; 9 nucleotides align to TRBD1. Germline V gene lookup returns CDR1 SQVTM and CDR2 ANQGSEA. The CDR3 loop spans 12 amino acids. The V and J ends lost 6 bases and 8 bases, in that order; junction bases with no gene match: 7. The CDR3: CSVQGQGGGYTF. The CDR3 bases are TGCAGCGTGCAGGGACAGGGCGGCGGCTACACCTTC.

The chain couples TRBV7-9 to TRBJ1-5; 7 bases match TRBD1. Germline assignment: CDR1 SEHNR and CDR2 FQNEAQ (reference sequence). J was trimmed by 1 base and V by 3 bases; bases with no gene match: 3. The CDR3 extends over 15 amino acids. The CDR3 bases are TGTGCCAGCAGCTTTGAAGGGGGCAGCAATCAGCCCCAGCATTTT. It yields the protein CASSFEGGSNQPQHF.

The rearrangement joins TRBV5-1 to TRBJ2-2; TRBD2 is a possible D gene (6 bases). V lost 1 base to trimming and J lost 4 bases, with 11 bases between them. The CDR3 sequence is 15 residues long. The germline V gene has CDR1 SGHRS and CDR2 YFSETQ. The CDR3 DNA reads as TGCGCCAGCAGCTTGAGCGGGTCGGGCACCGGGGAGCTGTTTTTT. Residues: CASSLSGSGTGELFF. Filled out from reference TRBV5-1 and TRBJ2-2, the complete variable domain reads KAGVTQTPRYLIKTRGQQVTLSCSPISGHRSVSWYQQTPGQGLQFLFEYFSETQRNKGNFPGRFSGRQFSNSRSEMNVSTLELGDSALYLCASSLSGSGTGELFFGEGSRLTVL.

The V and J genes are TRBV2 and TRBJ1-5; D might be TRBD1 (6 bases). The germline V gene has CDR1 SNHLY and CDR2 FYNNEI. This CDR3 comprises 15 residues. V dropped 5 bases and J dropped 1 base, with 12 bases sitting between them. The CDR3 region has the DNA TGTGCCAGCAGTCTTGGACAGTCCAGCAATCAGCCCCAGCATTTT. Its protein product is CASSLGQSSNQPQHF. The full variable domain, in which reference TRBV2 and TRBJ1-5 provide the parts outside the CDR3, is EPEVTQTPSHQVTQMGQEVILRCVPISNHLYFYWYRQILGQKVEFLVSFYNNEISEKSEIFDDQFSVERPDGSNFTLKIRSTKLEDSAMYFCASSLGQSSNQPQHFGDGTRLSIL.

Worth noting for this clone: Germline is not matched at one junction end, which may reflect a read error. The chain employs TRBV2 and TRBJ2-6, with 7 bases matching TRBD1. This CDR3 has 15 residues. Germline-derived CDR1 and CDR2 are SNHLY and FYNNEI. This CDR3 is CASSYLGDSANVLTF. The CDR3 DNA follows: TGTGCCAGCAGTTACCTAGGGGACAGTGCCAACGTGCTGACTTTC.

The V call is TRBV7-2, the J call TRBJ2-3; no definite D call. The CDR3 spans 12 residues. Trimming shortened V by 5 bases and J by 8 bases, and 11 bases separated the two germline ends. CDR1 and CDR2 (germline): SGHTA, FQGNSA. The CDR3 DNA is TGTGCCAGCAGCCCTGTCCCGGGTACGCAGTATTTT. It codes for CASSPVPGTQYF.

The chain recombines TRBV14 with TRBJ1-6; TRBD1 agrees at 9 bases. CDR1 and CDR2 (germline): SGHDN, FVKESK. There are 14 residues in the CDR3. V lost 4 bases, J lost 8 bases, and 3 bases stayed unmatched. As DNA, the CDR3 is TGTGCCAGCAGCCGGGACAGGGTGGATTCACCCCTCCACTTT. Translation: CASSRDRVDSPLHF.

A few counts support this clone. This chain links TRBV6-2 or TRBV6-3 with TRBJ2-1, with TRBD2 matching 12 bases. J gave up 3 bases and V 5 bases, and 11 bases lay outside the gene matches. This CDR3 comprises 18 residues. Germline loops: CDR1 MNHEY, CDR2 SVGEGT. CDR3 DNA sequence: TGTGCCAGCAGTCTCCTCGGACTAGCGGGGACCAACTACAATGAGCAGTTCTTC. Translation gives CASSLLGLAGTNYNEQFF.

This clone has just one count. V gene TRBV7-2 combines with J gene TRBJ1-4, with 7 positions matching TRBD1. V trimming: 5 bases; J trimming: 2 bases; junction bases outside the gene matches: 2. The CDR3 has 14 residues. Germline V CDR1 and CDR2: SGHTA, FQGNSA. The CDR3 reads CASSPTGTNEKLFF. DNA for the CDR3: TGTGCCAGCAGCCCGACAGGGACTAATGAAAAACTGTTTTTT. Full variable domain (rest looked up from reference TRBV7-2 and TRBJ1-4): GAGVSQSPSNKVTEKGKDVELRCDPISGHTALYWYRQSLGQGLEFLIYFQGNSAPDKSGLPSDRFSAERTGGSVSTLTIQRTQQEDSAVYLCASSPTGTNEKLFFGSGTQLSVL.

This clone occurred once. The V and J genes are TRBV2 and TRBJ1-5; 7 bases map to TRBD1. CDR3 length: 14 amino acids. The trim removed 7 bases at V and 7 bases at J, leaving 10 bases unmatched. CDR1 SNHLY and CDR2 FYNNEI come from the germline V gene. CDR3 region: CASTPRGPGQPQHF. CDR3 DNA: TGTGCCAGCACACCTAGGGGGCCGGGACAGCCCCAGCATTTT.

This chain uses TRBV4-1 with TRBJ1-2, with 7 bases fitting TRBD1. CDR1 is MGHRA, CDR2 YSYEKL, per germline. J was trimmed by 4 bases and V by 1 base; bases with no gene match: 6. This CDR3 has 15 residues. The CDR3 is CASSQAPDRVYGYTF. CDR3 DNA sequence: TGCGCCAGCAGCCAAGCCCCTGACAGGGTCTATGGCTACACCTTC.

The V call is TRBV19, the J call TRBJ1-2; the match to TRBD1 covers 10 bases. The CDR3 contains 14 residues. The V and J ends lost 6 bases and 8 bases, in that order; junction bases with no gene match: 9. Looked up from germline, CDR1 is LNHDA and CDR2 is SQIVND (reference sequence). CDR3 DNA sequence: TGTGCCAGTAGGCCCCGGACAGGGGGTTGGGGCTACACCTTC. Its protein product is CASRPRTGGWGYTF.

The chain links TRBV18 to TRBJ1-5, with TRBD1 matching over 7 bases. The germline V gene encodes CDR1 KGHSH and CDR2 LQKENI. CDR3 size: 14 residues. V dropped 1 base and J dropped 5; count of bases not matched to a gene: 2. CDR3 in amino acids: CASSPQGADQPQHF. The CDR3 DNA sequence: TGTGCCAGCTCACCACAGGGGGCCGATCAGCCCCAGCATTTT.

This clone showed up just a few times. The CDR3 coding sequence is TGTGCCAGTATTCGGTACGCAGGGAACACCGGGGAGCTGTTTTTT. It specifies CASIRYAGNTGELFF. This chain uses TRBV19 with TRBJ2-2; D is unresolved. Looked up from germline, CDR1 is LNHDA and CDR2 is SQIVND (reference sequence). The CDR3 sequence is 15 residues long. V lost 7 bases to trimming and J lost 1 base, with 13 bases between them.

CDR3 region: CARRSQGYHSNQPQHF. DNA for the CDR3: TGTGCCAGAAGATCACAGGGCTATCACTCCAATCAGCCCCAGCATTTT. V and J are TRBV7-5 and TRBJ1-5; no DNA check was done on the table's D call, TRBD1. TRBV7-5 is a pseudogene locus. CDR3 size: 16 residues.

This chain joins TRBV24-1 and TRBJ1-4; D ambiguous. V was trimmed by 3 bases and J by 8 bases, leaving 15 bases between them. CDR3 size: 15 residues. Germline-derived CDR1 and CDR2 are KGHDR and SFDVKD. The CDR3 DNA reads as TGTGCCACCAGTGATCGGAGCGACCCGAAGGAAAAACTGTTTTTT. Protein sequence: CATSDRSDPKEKLFF.

The chain carries TRBV7-9 and TRBJ2-1, with D possibly matching TRBD1 (5 bases). The germline V gene encodes CDR1 SEHNR and CDR2 FQNEAQ (reference sequence). The germline V and J ends were trimmed by 1 base and 3 bases, with 13 bases remaining between them. The CDR3 length is 16 residues. The CDR3 sequence: CASSLGGGAFYNEQFF. The DNA of the CDR3 is TGTGCCAGCAGCTTAGGAGGTGGGGCCTTCTACAATGAGCAGTTCTTC. Full variable domain (remainder filled in from reference TRBV7-9 and TRBJ2-1): DTGVSQNPRHKITKRGQNVTFRCDPISEHNRLYWYRQTLGQGPEFLTYFQNEAQLEKSRLLSDRFSAERPKGSFSTLEIQRTEQGDSAMYLCASSLGGGAFYNEQFFGPGTRLTVL.

V usage is TRBV7-9 and J usage is TRBJ1-4, with TRBD1 identical over 11 bases. The CDR3 length is 17 residues. Trimming took 5 bases from V and 0 from J; bases not matched to a gene: 5. Germline V gene data show CDR1 as SEHNR and CDR2 as FQNEAQ (reference sequence). The CDR3 DNA reads as TGTGCCAGCAGCCCAGGGGACAGGGGGGCAACTAATGAAAAACTGTTTTTT. This translates into CASSPGDRGATNEKLFF.

V gene TRBV28 combines with J gene TRBJ1-5; 7 bases align to TRBD1. The CDR3 covers 16 residues. With 5 bases clipped from V and 2 bases from J, the junction kept 9 bases outside the gene matches. Germline V gives CDR1 MDHEN, CDR2 SYDVKM. Here the CDR3 reads CASSPTKGAGNQPQHF. For the CDR3, the DNA is TGTGCCAGCAGTCCGACGAAGGGGGCTGGCAATCAGCCCCAGCATTTT.

This chain joins TRBV7-9 and TRBJ1-4; weak D call: TRBD1 (6 bases). Trimming left V 5 bases short and J 5 bases short, with 12 bases between. The germline V gene encodes CDR1 SEHNR and CDR2 FQNEAQ (reference sequence). This CDR3 comprises 14 residues. Here the CDR3 reads CASSIRTENEKLFF. In DNA form, the CDR3 reads TGTGCCAGCAGCATACGGACAGAGAATGAAAAACTGTTTTTT. The variable domain in full, completed from reference TRBV7-9 and TRBJ1-4, reads DTGVSQNPRHKITKRGQNVTFRCDPISEHNRLYWYRQTLGQGPEFLTYFQNEAQLEKSRLLSDRFSAERPKGSFSTLEIQRTEQGDSAMYLCASSIRTENEKLFFGSGTQLSVL.

This sequence joins TRBV19 and TRBJ1-1; no reliable D call. Germline CDR1 LNHDA, CDR2 SQIVND (reference sequence). Trimming pared 5 bases from V and 2 bases from J, leaving 15 bases between. The CDR3 sequence is 15 residues long. CDR3 loop: CASSQLAGTNTEAFF. CDR3 sequence (DNA): TGTGCCAGTAGTCAGTTGGCAGGAACAAACACTGAAGCTTTCTTT.

The V call is TRBV6-2 or TRBV6-3, the J call TRBJ1-2; D may be TRBD1 (5 bases). Germline CDR1 reads MNHEY; CDR2 reads SVGEGT. The CDR3 is 13 residues long. V dropped 2 bases and J dropped 5 bases, with 9 bases sitting between them. The CDR3 region is CASSYPGRYGYTF. The CDR3 nucleotides are TGTGCCAGCAGTTACCCAGGGCGTTATGGCTACACCTTC.

The chain couples TRBV9 to TRBJ1-5; TRBD1 is a possible D gene (5 bases). Between the trimmed V and J ends, which lost 2 bases and 4 bases, there was a span of 13 bases. Germline loops: CDR1 SGDLS, CDR2 YYNGEE. The CDR3 loop spans 15 amino acids. CDR3 DNA sequence: TGTGCCAGCAGCGTCACAGGTACCTCAAATCAGCCCCAGCATTTT. Translating gives CASSVTGTSNQPQHF.

The chain employs TRBV28 and TRBJ1-1; possible D gene TRBD1, 6 bases. Germline V gene data show CDR1 as MDHEN and CDR2 as SYDVKM. CDR3 size: 16 residues. Trimming cost V 4 bases and J 6 bases, with 21 bases left between them. The CDR3: CASSSLSGGKFSEAFF. The CDR3 DNA follows: TGTGCCAGCAGTTCCCTTTCTGGGGGCAAATTCTCTGAAGCTTTCTTT.

There are a few counts of this clone. This rearrangement joins TRBV19 to TRBJ1-5; 7 nucleotides line up with TRBD1. The V segment lost 7 bases and the J segment 2 bases; nucleotides outside the gene matches: 17. CDR1 and CDR2 from the germline V gene are LNHDA and SQIVND (reference sequence). This CDR3 comprises 18 residues. CDR3 in DNA: TGTGCCAGTATAACCTCGGTCCAGGGGGTATCTGGCAATCAGCCCCAGCATTTT. The encoded protein is CASITSVQGVSGNQPQHF.

The gene calls are TRBV19 and TRBJ2-7; the match to TRBD2 covers 7 bases. This CDR3 has 15 amino acids. Germline V gene lookup returns CDR1 LNHDA and CDR2 SQIVND (reference sequence). The J segment lost 5 bases and the V segment lost 4 bases, leaving 11 bases of the junction unmatched. The CDR3: CASSSVAGASHEQYF. Written as DNA, the CDR3 is TGTGCCAGTAGTAGTGTCGCGGGAGCTTCACACGAGCAGTACTTC.